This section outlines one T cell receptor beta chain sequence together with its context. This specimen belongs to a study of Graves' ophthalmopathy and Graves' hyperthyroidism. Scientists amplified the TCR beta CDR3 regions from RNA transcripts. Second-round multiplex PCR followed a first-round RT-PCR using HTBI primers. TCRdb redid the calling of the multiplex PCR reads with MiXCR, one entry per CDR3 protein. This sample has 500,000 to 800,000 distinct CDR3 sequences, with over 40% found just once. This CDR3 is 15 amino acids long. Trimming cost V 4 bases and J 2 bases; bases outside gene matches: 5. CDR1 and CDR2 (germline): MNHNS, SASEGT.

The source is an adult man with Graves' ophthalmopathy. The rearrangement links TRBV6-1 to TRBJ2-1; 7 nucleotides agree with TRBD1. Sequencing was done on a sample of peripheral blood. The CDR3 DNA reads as TGTGCCAGCAGTGGTAACCAGGGGGCCTACAATGAGCAGTTCTTC. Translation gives CASSGNQGAYNEQFF.